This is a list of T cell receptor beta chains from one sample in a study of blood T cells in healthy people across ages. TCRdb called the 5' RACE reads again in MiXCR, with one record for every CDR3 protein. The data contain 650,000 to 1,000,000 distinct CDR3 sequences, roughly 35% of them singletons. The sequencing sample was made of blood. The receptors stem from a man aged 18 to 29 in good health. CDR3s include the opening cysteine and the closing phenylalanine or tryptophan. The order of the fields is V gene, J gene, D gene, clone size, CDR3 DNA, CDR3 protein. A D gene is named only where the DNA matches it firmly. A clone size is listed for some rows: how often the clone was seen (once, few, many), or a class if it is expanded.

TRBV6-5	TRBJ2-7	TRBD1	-	TGTGCCAGCAGTAATGGACAGGCTTGGTACTTC	CASSNGQAWYF
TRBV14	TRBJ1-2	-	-	TGTGCCAGCAGCCAAGATTGGGAAAGGGTCTACACCTTC	CASSQDWERVYTF
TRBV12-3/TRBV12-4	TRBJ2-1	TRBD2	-	TGTGCCAGCAGTTTGATGGTAGCGGGATTTGGCAATGAGCAGTTCTTC	CASSLMVAGFGNEQFF
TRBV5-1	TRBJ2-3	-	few	TGCGCCAGCAGCCCGGGCGGACCCCGCACAGATACGCAGTATTTT	CASSPGGPRTDTQYF
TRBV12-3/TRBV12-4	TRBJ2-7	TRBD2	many	TGTGCCAGCAGTTTAGGAGCGGGAGAGCAGTACTTC	CASSLGAGEQYF
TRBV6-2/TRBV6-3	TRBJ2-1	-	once	TGTGCCAGCTTGGGGATTAGGGGCAATGAGCAGTTCTTC	CASLGIRGNEQFF
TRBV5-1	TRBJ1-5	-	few	TGCGCCAGCAGCTCAACCCCAGGCGATCAGCCCCAGCATTTT	CASSSTPGDQPQHF
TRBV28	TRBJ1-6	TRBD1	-	TGTGCCATCAACCGGGACAGCTCGAAGGGTTATAATTCACCCCTCCACTTT	CAINRDSSKGYNSPLHF
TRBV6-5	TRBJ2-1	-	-	TGTGCCAGCAGTTACTCGAACAGCAATGAGCAGTTCTTC	CASSYSNSNEQFF
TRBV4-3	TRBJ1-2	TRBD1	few	TGCGCCAGCAGCCAACCCGGGACAGCCTATGGCTACACCTTC	CASSQPGTAYGYTF
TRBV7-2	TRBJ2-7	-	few	TGTGCCAGCAGCAATGGGGAACAGAGAATCTACGAGCAGTACTTC	CASSNGEQRIYEQYF
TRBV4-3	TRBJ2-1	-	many	TGCGCCAGCAGCCAAGATCTTAACAGGGTGCCAATCGGGGAGCAGTTCTTC	CASSQDLNRVPIGEQFF
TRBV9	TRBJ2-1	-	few	TGTGCCAGCAGCGTAGGTACGACAGTCCGCGAGCAGTTCTTC	CASSVGTTVREQFF
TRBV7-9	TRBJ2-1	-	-	TGTGCCAGCAGCTTCGTAATCTACAATGAGCAGTTCTTC	CASSFVIYNEQFF
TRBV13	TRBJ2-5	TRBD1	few	TGTGCCAGCAGCTTAGACAGGGGGCGCAAAGAGACCCAGTACTTC	CASSLDRGRKETQYF
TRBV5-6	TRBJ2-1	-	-	TGTGCCAGCAGCTTGGCCTCGCAGCCTTACGAGCAGTTCTTC	CASSLASQPYEQFF
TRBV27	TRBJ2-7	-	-	TGTGCCAGCAGTTTTAAAGGACACTACAATGAGCAGTACTTC	CASSFKGHYNEQYF
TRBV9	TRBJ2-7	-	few	TGTGCCAGCAGCCCCCAGCCCCTGCGGGGCCTATACTCCTACAATGAGCAGTACTTC	CASSPQPLRGLYSYNEQYF
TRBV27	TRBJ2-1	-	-	TGTGCCAGCAGTTTATCGGCTAGATACAATGAGCAGTTCTTC	CASSLSARYNEQFF
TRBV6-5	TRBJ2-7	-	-	TGTGCCAGCAGTTACTCATCAAACGGGGGGCAGGACGAGCAGTACTTC	CASSYSSNGGQDEQYF
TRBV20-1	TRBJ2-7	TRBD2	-	TGCAGTGCTAGACCAGCGGGACGCCTCTACAATGAGCAGTACTTC	CSARPAGRLYNEQYF
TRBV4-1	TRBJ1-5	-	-	TGCGCCAGCAGCCAAGATCTACAATGGGATAGCAATCAGCCCCAGCATTTT	CASSQDLQWDSNQPQHF
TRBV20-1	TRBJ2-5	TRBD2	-	TGCAGTGCTACCGGGGGGGCCACAGGGTACCAAGAGACCCAGTACTTC	CSATGGATGYQETQYF
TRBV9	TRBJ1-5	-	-	TGTGCCAGCAGCGTATCGGGTGAGTGGGGAACGCATCAGCCCCAGCATTTT	CASSVSGEWGTHQPQHF
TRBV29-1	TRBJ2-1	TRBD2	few	TGCAGCGCCGGACGGGCTAGCGGATACAATGAGCAGTTCTTC	CSAGRASGYNEQFF
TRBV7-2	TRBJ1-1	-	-	TGTGCCAGCAGCGCTATGCCTAGGAAGGCTGAAGCTTTCTTT	CASSAMPRKAEAFF
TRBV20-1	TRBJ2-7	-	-	TGCAGTGCTAGAGATGACCGACCCTATTACAATGAGCAGTACTTC	CSARDDRPYYNEQYF
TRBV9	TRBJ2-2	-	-	TGTGCCAGCAGCGACGGGACTGGAGCTTCGAACACCGGGGAGCTGTTTTTT	CASSDGTGASNTGELFF
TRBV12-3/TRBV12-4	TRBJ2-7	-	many	TGTGCCAGCAGTCAACAGGGCAGGTCCTACGAGCAGTACTTC	CASSQQGRSYEQYF
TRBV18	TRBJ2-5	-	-	TGTGCCAGCTCCCCTACAGGGACTGGAGAGACCCAGTACTTC	CASSPTGTGETQYF
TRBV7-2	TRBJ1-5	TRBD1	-	TGTGCCAGCAGCTTACTTCGGCAGGGGGACATTCAGCCCCAGCATTTT	CASSLLRQGDIQPQHF
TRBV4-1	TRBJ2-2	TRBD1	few	TGCGCCAGCAGCCCCAGCTTGCCAGGGGGTATGGTCGGGGAGCTGTTTTTT	CASSPSLPGGMVGELFF
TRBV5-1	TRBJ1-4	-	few	TGCGCCAGCAGCTTGAGGCCGGAGGAAAAACTGTTTTTT	CASSLRPEEKLFF
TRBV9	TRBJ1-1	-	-	TGTGCCAGCAGCGTAGAGGGCAGGGAAGGCCTTTGGACTGAACCTTTCTTT	CASSVEGREGLWTEPFF
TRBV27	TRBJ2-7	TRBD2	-	TGTGCCAGCAGTTACCTAGCGGGGGGGCGACACGAGCAGTACTTC	CASSYLAGGRHEQYF
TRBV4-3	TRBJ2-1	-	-	TGCGCCAGCAGCCAAGATAGGCAGGGTGCCTACAATGAGCAGTTCTTC	CASSQDRQGAYNEQFF
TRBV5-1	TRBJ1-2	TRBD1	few	TGCGCCAGCAGCTTATGGGACAGCTTTAACTATGGCTACACCTTC	CASSLWDSFNYGYTF
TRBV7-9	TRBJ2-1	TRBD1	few	TGTGCCAGCAGCTTAGGATCGCCCAGGGGGAACTCCTACAATGAGCAGTTCTTC	CASSLGSPRGNSYNEQFF
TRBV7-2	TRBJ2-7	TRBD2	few	TGTGCCAGCAGTCGAAGGACTAGCGGGCGATACGAGCAGTACTTC	CASSRRTSGRYEQYF
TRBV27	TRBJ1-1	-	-	TGTGCCAGCAGTTTCATTATGAACACTGAAGCTTTCTTT	CASSFIMNTEAFF
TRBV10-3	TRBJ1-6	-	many	TGTGCCATCAGTGAGTCGATCGAATGGCGGAAATTAAGTAATTCACCCCTCCACTTT	CAISESIEWRKLSNSPLHF
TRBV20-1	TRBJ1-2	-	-	TGCAGTGCCCCCGGAGTGGACGATGGCTACACCTTC	CSAPGVDDGYTF
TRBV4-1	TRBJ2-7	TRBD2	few	TGCGCCAGCAGCCCGACTAGCGGGGGTATCTACGAGCAGTACTTC	CASSPTSGGIYEQYF
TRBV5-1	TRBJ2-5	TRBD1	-	TGCGCCAGCAGACGGGACAGGGGGTTGAATGAGCAGTACTTC	CASRRDRGLNEQYF
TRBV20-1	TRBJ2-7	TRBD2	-	TGCAGTGCTACCGCGACTAGCGGGGTGGGAGAGCAGTACTTC	CSATATSGVGEQYF
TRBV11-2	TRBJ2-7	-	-	TGTGCCGGCACAAGCTTAAACGGGGGCAGGGGCGACTACGAGCAGTACTTC	CAGTSLNGGRGDYEQYF
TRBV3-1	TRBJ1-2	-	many	TGTGCCAGCAGCCCCCGGGAGGGGTACAACTATGGCTACACCTTC	CASSPREGYNYGYTF
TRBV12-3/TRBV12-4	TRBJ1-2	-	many	TGTGCCAGCAGTTTAGCGGACGGCTACACCTTC	CASSLADGYTF
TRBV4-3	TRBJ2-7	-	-	TGCGCCAGCAGCCAAGAAGGGGCAGGTGGGTACGGTGAGCAGTACTTC	CASSQEGAGGYGEQYF
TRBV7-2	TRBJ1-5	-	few	TGTGCCGGGGGCCGGGGCGTTGGACAGCCCCAGCATTTT	CAGGRGVGQPQHF
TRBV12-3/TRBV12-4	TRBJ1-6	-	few	TGTGCCAGCACCTCTGTTGGTTATAATTCACCCCTCCACTTT	CASTSVGYNSPLHF
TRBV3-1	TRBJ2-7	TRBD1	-	TGTGCCAGCAGCCAAGATCAGGGGGCCTACGAGCAGTACTTC	CASSQDQGAYEQYF
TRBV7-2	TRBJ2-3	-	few	TGTGCCAGTAAGGGGGACCTATCAGGCACAGATACGCAGTATTTT	CASKGDLSGTDTQYF
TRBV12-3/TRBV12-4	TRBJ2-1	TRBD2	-	TGTGCCAGCAGAGCGGGACTAGCGGGCGTCTACAATGAGCAGTTCTTC	CASRAGLAGVYNEQFF
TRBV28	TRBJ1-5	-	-	TGTGCCAGCAGTTCCACACATTATAGCAATCAGCCCCAGCATTTT	CASSSTHYSNQPQHF
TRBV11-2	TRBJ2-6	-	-	TGTGCCAGCACACCGGGGGTCATGCCTGGGGCCAACGTCCCGACTTTC	CASTPGVMPGANVPTF
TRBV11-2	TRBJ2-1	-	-	TGTGCCAGCAGCTTAGATCTGGCGGGGGCAAAATACAATGAGCAGTTCTTC	CASSLDLAGAKYNEQFF
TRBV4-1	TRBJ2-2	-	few	TGCGCCAGCAGCCAAGTGGGGACCAGGAACACCGGGGAGCTGTTTTTT	CASSQVGTRNTGELFF
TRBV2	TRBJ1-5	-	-	TGTGCCAGCAGTGACGGGGGGAACAATCAGCCCCAGCATTTT	CASSDGGNNQPQHF